Included here is one T cell receptor beta chain sequence, with context. Its binding antigen is unknown. No qualities accompany the bases; no much larger clone lies one base away. The sample belongs to a study of blood T cell repertoires in COVID-19 (TCRdb year 2020). Study-level background: Collaborator samples came from the United States, Italy and Spain and covered acute and convalescent phases of COVID-19. The material from the prospective study consisted of cDNA or gDNA derived from T cells, B-cell-depleted T cells, or PBMCs. Deeply sampled blood TCRbeta repertoires from subjects exposed to, actively infected with, or recovered from COVID-19 were included in the dataset. A freely available public database, intended as a resource for researchers studying the immune response to SARS-CoV-2, is where the repertoires were released. Samples came from the ongoing ImmuneRACE study (first 160 participants) plus 1,254 subjects from 6 global collaborators. The sample metadata nearly always contained a de-identified subject ID, COVID-19 status, age in years and sex. Where HLA class I and class II types were available, the types were taken from metadata supplied by the sample provider, not from assay-based typing. What the study reported, not specific to this receptor: How much clinical and demographic metadata was included differed by source and by participant, and the metadata was provided uncurated.

Collaborating institutions collected whole blood in K2EDTA tubes following their own protocols. For TCRbeta analysis, collaborators shipped samples in one of three forms: frozen whole blood, isolated PBMCs, or DNA extracted from either of those sample types. TCRbeta CDR3 regions were amplified from genomic DNA by means of the immunoSEQ Assay, a bias-controlled multiplex PCR. As for the authors' bioinformatics: The number of nucleated cells in each sample was estimated from the amplification of reference gene primers within the assay. To quantify the absolute abundance of each unique TCRbeta CDR3 rearrangement, sequence reads were collapsed and filtered. For each sample, productive Simpson clonality was calculated as the square root of Simpson's diversity index across productive rearrangements. The table comes from immuneACCESS by way of TCRdb, which keeps in-frame sequences with V and J called. Part of the clones is missing from these tables; in studies checked, under half for an unresolved V gene and the rest for unknown reasons. V and J calls and clone size are given by that table; D and trimming were obtained from the DNA. The sample contains some 150,000 clones, about 90% of them found a single time. The ten largest clones add up to roughly 4% of the sample.

Trimming costs V 2 bases and J 0 bases, and their ends lie 5 bases apart. The CDR3 sequence holds 13 residues, the cysteine and phenylalanine included. CDR3 DNA only is kept here, 39 bases in frame from base 1. Based on the germline V gene (reference sequence), the CDR1 and CDR2 sequences are SGHKS and YYEKEE. This chain joins TRBV5-5 to TRBJ1-1, with no D gene named confidently. The receptor's source is a woman aged 55-75 years with active or convalescent COVID-19. Source material: peripheral blood. The bases are TGTGCCAGCAGCTTACTCATGAACACTGAAGCTTTCTTT. Translated, it gives CASSLLMNTEAFF.